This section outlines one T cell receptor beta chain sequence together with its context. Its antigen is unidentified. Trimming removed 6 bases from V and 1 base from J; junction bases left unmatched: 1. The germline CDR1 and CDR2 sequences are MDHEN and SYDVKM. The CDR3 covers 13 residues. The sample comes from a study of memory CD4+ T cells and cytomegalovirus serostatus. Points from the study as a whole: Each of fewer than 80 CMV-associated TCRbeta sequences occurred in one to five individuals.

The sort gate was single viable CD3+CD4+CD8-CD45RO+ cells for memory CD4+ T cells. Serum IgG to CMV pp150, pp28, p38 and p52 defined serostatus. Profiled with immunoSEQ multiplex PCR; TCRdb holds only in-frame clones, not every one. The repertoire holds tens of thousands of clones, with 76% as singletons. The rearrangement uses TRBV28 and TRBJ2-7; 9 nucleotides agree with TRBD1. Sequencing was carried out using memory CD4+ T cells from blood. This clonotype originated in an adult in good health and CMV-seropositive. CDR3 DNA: TGTGCCAGCAGGGACAGGGGATCCTACGAGCAGTACTTC. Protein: CASRDRGSYEQYF.